This is a list of T cell receptor beta chains from one sample in a study of T cell responses to AZD1222 COVID-19 vaccine. The assay was immunoSEQ multiplex PCR, and TCRdb's table has in-frame clones only and misses some. This sample has fewer than 90,000 clones; roughly 84% occur once, and the top ten carry approximately 11%. The sequencing used peripheral blood, collected on day 0 of AZD1222 vaccination. All receptors come from an adult in good health. CDR3s include the opening cysteine and the closing phenylalanine or tryptophan. D genes are given only for firm matches. Clone sizes are given selectively: once, few, many, or a class where the clone is expanded.

CDR3 DNA | CDR3 protein | J gene | V gene | clone size | D gene
TGTGCCAGCAGCGGGCAGGGTGCAGGTAGTGAGCAGTTCTTC | CASSGQGAGSEQFF | TRBJ2-1 | TRBV6-5 | NA | NA
TGTGCCAGCAGCCAAGATCCGACAGGGGGCGGCAGCTATGGCTACACCTTC | CASSQDPTGGGSYGYTF | TRBJ1-2 | TRBV4-2 | once | TRBD1
TGTGCCAGTAGTATAGACGGAGAGACCCAGTACTTC | CASSIDGETQYF | TRBJ2-5 | TRBV19 | NA | NA
TGTGCCAGTAGCAAACAGGGCGGGCCTGGAAACACCATATATTTT | CASSKQGGPGNTIYF | TRBJ1-3 | TRBV19 | NA | NA
TGTGCCAGCAGTTACTTCCCCAAATCCAATCAGCCCCAGCATTTT | CASSYFPKSNQPQHF | TRBJ1-5 | TRBV6-5 | NA | NA
TGTGCCAGCAGCGTAGACTCCCGGGGACTGATGAACACTGAAGCTTTCTTT | CASSVDSRGLMNTEAFF | TRBJ1-1 | TRBV9 | NA | NA
TGTGCCAGCTCACCACCGGGACTAGCGGGGGGGATATACAATGAGCAGTTCTTC | CASSPPGLAGGIYNEQFF | TRBJ2-1 | TRBV18 | NA | TRBD2
TGCGCCAGCAGCACCGGGACAGGGGATCGGGAGACCCAGTACTTC | CASSTGTGDRETQYF | TRBJ2-5 | TRBV5-1 | NA | TRBD1
TGTGCCAGCAGCTTGTTCTTACCTGCCTACGAGCAGTACTTC | CASSLFLPAYEQYF | TRBJ2-7 | TRBV5-6 | NA | NA
TGTGCCATCAGTGTAAGGGACAAAGACTATGGCTACACCTTC | CAISVRDKDYGYTF | TRBJ1-2 | TRBV10-3 | NA | NA
TGTGCCAGCAGCCCAAGCGGGCAGGGGGCAGATACGCAGTATTTT | CASSPSGQGADTQYF | TRBJ2-3 | TRBV7-7 | few | NA
TGTGCCAGCAGTTCCACCTCTTATAGACGGGACGGACCTCGGGGCGAGCAGTACTTC | CASSSTSYRRDGPRGEQYF | TRBJ2-7 | TRBV27 | NA | NA
TGTGCCAGCACCGATTTTGGCCGAAGGGAGACCCAGTACTTC | CASTDFGRRETQYF | TRBJ2-5 | TRBV28 | NA | NA
TGTGCCAGCAAACCTACTAGCACAGATACGCAGTATTTT | CASKPTSTDTQYF | TRBJ2-3 | TRBV27 | NA | NA
TGTGCCATCAGGCGGGAGGGCCGGGCAGATACGCAGTATTTT | CAIRREGRADTQYF | TRBJ2-3 | TRBV10-3 | NA | TRBD2
TGTGCCAGCAGCCAGCAGGGTACAGACGAGCAGTACTTC | CASSQQGTDEQYF | TRBJ2-7 | TRBV3-1/TRBV3-2 | NA | NA
TGTGCCAGCAGCGTAATGGGGGCCGTGGAGTATACGCAGTATTTT | CASSVMGAVEYTQYF | TRBJ2-3 | TRBV9 | NA | NA
TGTGCTAGTGGCAGACAGGGCTATAGCAATCAGCCCCAGCATTTT | CASGRQGYSNQPQHF | TRBJ1-5 | TRBV12-5 | NA | TRBD1
TGTGCCAGCAGCGTTCTACCCACTGACCAAAGGGCTTTCTTT | CASSVLPTDQRAFF | TRBJ1-1 | TRBV9 | NA | NA
TGTGCCAGCAGCGTAGGTCTTAGGAACAATGAGCAGTTCTTC | CASSVGLRNNEQFF | TRBJ2-1 | TRBV9 | few | NA
TGTGCCAGCGGGCTGGGGGGAGCTAACTATGGCTACACCTTC | CASGLGGANYGYTF | TRBJ1-2 | TRBV28 | few | NA
TGTGCCACCAGTGATTTTAACAGTAACTATGGCTACACCTTC | CATSDFNSNYGYTF | TRBJ1-2 | TRBV24-1 | NA | NA
TGTGCCAGCAGAAACAGGGGGCGAAGCACCGGGGAGCTGTTTTTT | CASRNRGRSTGELFF | TRBJ2-2 | TRBV27 | few | TRBD1
TGTGCCAGCAGACTCAGGGTCACGGAGACCCAGTACTTC | CASRLRVTETQYF | TRBJ2-5 | TRBV3-1/TRBV3-2 | once | NA
TGTGCCATATCGGAGGCCAAGAACTACGAGCAGTACTTC | CAISEAKNYEQYF | TRBJ2-7 | TRBV10-3 | NA | NA
TGTGCCAGCAGCTTAGGGGTCCATTACGAGCAGTACTTC | CASSLGVHYEQYF | TRBJ2-7 | TRBV7-9 | NA | NA
TGTGCCAGCAGCTACCACGCTAGCGGGGCGGATACGCAGTATTTT | CASSYHASGADTQYF | TRBJ2-3 | TRBV3-1/TRBV3-2 | NA | TRBD2
TGTGCCAGCAGCCTATCTCAGGGTGAGCAGTTCTTC | CASSLSQGEQFF | TRBJ2-1 | TRBV6-5 | NA | NA
TGTGCCAGCAGCTTGGTCGGGTCCGGGGAGCTGTTTTTT | CASSLVGSGELFF | TRBJ2-2 | TRBV5-4 | NA | NA
TGTGCCAGTAGTATTGGTGGCGGGGGGTGGAACACTGAAGCTTTCTTT | CASSIGGGGWNTEAFF | TRBJ1-1 | TRBV19 | NA | NA
TGCGCCAGCAGCAGAGACAGGCCCGACACCGGGGAGCTGTTTTTT | CASSRDRPDTGELFF | TRBJ2-2 | TRBV10-2 | NA | NA
TGCGCCAGCAGCCCGGGGGCAGGGAATGGCTACACCTTC | CASSPGAGNGYTF | TRBJ1-2 | TRBV5-1 | NA | NA
TGTGCCACCCGCCGGACCTACAATGAGCAGTTCTTC | CATRRTYNEQFF | TRBJ2-1 | TRBV19 | NA | NA
TGCAGCGTTCCGTGGACGGAGGTCACTGAAGCTTTCTTT | CSVPWTEVTEAFF | TRBJ1-1 | TRBV29-1 | NA | NA